The present TCR beta chain was sequenced within a study of control samples from healthy donors and cancer patients. V was pared by 4 bases and J by 1 base, with 11 bases between. Germline CDR1 and CDR2: MGHRA and YSYEKL. This CDR3 has 15 residues. Some clones are missing from TCRdb's copy, which holds only in-frame ones; the method was immunoSEQ multiplex PCR. Of 130,000 or so clones listed, less than 95% are singletons. The chain links TRBV4-1 to TRBJ2-1, with D hard to call. The sequence came from a man in his late teens or twenties in good health. The sequencing input was blood. The CDR3 sequence is CASSLSVGSYNEQFF. CDR3 nucleotides: TGCGCCAGCAGCCTGTCGGTCGGATCCTACAATGAGCAGTTCTTC.